The rows below give T cell receptor beta chains drawn from one sample of a study of cytomegalovirus exposure and HLA in healthy donors. Some clones are missing from TCRdb's copy, which holds only in-frame ones; the method was immunoSEQ multiplex PCR. The data contain more than 95,000 clones, more than 70% of them singletons. Sequencing was performed on PBMCs. These receptors originate from a man aged 45-60 years in good health and CMV-seropositive. Both conserved end residues are part of each CDR3. The D gene is left open where the match is weak. A clone size is listed for some rows: how often the clone was seen (once, few, many), or a class if it is expanded.

D: NA; V: TRBV21-1; J: TRBJ2-7; size: NA; CDR3: CASSKEWPSGAYEQYF; DNA: TGTGCCAGCAGCAAAGAGTGGCCTAGCGGTGCCTACGAGCAGTACTTC
D: NA; V: TRBV5-1; J: TRBJ2-4; size: NA; CDR3: CASSLGAGAVLDIQYF; DNA: TGCGCCAGCAGCTTGGGGGCAGGGGCGGTTCTGGACATTCAGTACTTC
D: TRBD2; V: TRBV7-9; J: TRBJ2-7; size: NA; CDR3: CASSLTGLDYEQYF; DNA: TGTGCCAGCAGCTTAACGGGACTAGACTACGAGCAGTACTTC
D: NA; V: TRBV11-3; J: TRBJ2-7; size: NA; CDR3: CASSPQGRGEQYF; DNA: TGTGCCAGCAGCCCCCAGGGAAGAGGCGAGCAGTACTTC
D: NA; V: TRBV2; J: TRBJ2-7; size: NA; CDR3: CARGTPGEYEQYF; DNA: TGTGCCAGAGGGACTCCGGGAGAGTACGAGCAGTACTTC
D: TRBD1; V: TRBV6-5; J: TRBJ1-6; size: NA; CDR3: CASSDRENSPLHF; DNA: TGTGCCAGCAGTGACAGGGAAAATTCACCCCTCCACTTT
D: NA; V: TRBV7-9; J: TRBJ2-3; size: NA; CDR3: CASSLSDSTQYF; DNA: TGTGCCAGCAGCTTAAGTGACTCTACGCAGTATTTT
D: NA; V: TRBV21-1; J: TRBJ2-7; size: NA; CDR3: CASTRNVGGEIYEQYF; DNA: TGTGCCAGCACCAGGAACGTAGGGGGCGAAATCTACGAGCAGTACTTC
D: NA; V: TRBV12-5; J: TRBJ1-1; size: few; CDR3: CASGWRVPTEAFF; DNA: TGTGCTAGTGGTTGGAGGGTTCCCACTGAAGCTTTCTTT
D: TRBD1; V: TRBV27; J: TRBJ1-5; size: NA; CDR3: CASSLGQVSNQPQHF; DNA: TGTGCCAGCAGTTTGGGACAGGTTAGCAATCAGCCCCAGCATTTT
D: TRBD2; V: TRBV7-2; J: TRBJ2-7; size: few; CDR3: CASSPGLAGGGEQYF; DNA: TGTGCCAGCAGCCCGGGACTAGCGGGAGGGGGCGAGCAGTACTTC
D: TRBD2; V: TRBV18; J: TRBJ2-7; size: NA; CDR3: CASSPRTRGDSEQYF; DNA: TGTGCCAGCTCACCTAGGACTAGAGGGGACTCCGAGCAGTACTTC
D: TRBD2; V: TRBV19; J: TRBJ2-1; size: NA; CDR3: CASSTGGEVYNEQFF; DNA: TGTGCCAGTAGTACTGGGGGGGAGGTGTACAATGAGCAGTTCTTC
D: TRBD1; V: TRBV7-9; J: TRBJ1-1; size: NA; CDR3: CASSPGQGGYTEAFF; DNA: TGTGCCAGCAGCCCGGGACAGGGTGGGTACACTGAAGCTTTCTTT
D: TRBD1; V: TRBV19; J: TRBJ1-5; size: NA; CDR3: CASSKDRDNQPQHF; DNA: TGTGCCAGTAGTAAGGACAGGGACAATCAGCCCCAGCATTTT
D: TRBD1; V: TRBV11-2; J: TRBJ2-7; size: NA; CDR3: CASSLPGTGLHEQYF; DNA: TGTGCCAGCAGCTTACCCGGGACAGGGCTCCACGAGCAGTACTTC
D: NA; V: TRBV28; J: TRBJ2-7; size: few; CDR3: CATLSPGRRFSYEQYF; DNA: TGTGCCACCCTCTCCCCCGGCAGGAGGTTCTCCTACGAGCAGTACTTC
D: TRBD1; V: TRBV9; J: TRBJ2-1; size: few; CDR3: CASSVVGQGYNEQFF; DNA: TGTGCCAGCAGCGTAGTGGGACAGGGATACAATGAGCAGTTCTTC
D: TRBD1; V: TRBV19; J: TRBJ1-1; size: NA; CDR3: CASSAGTGVGRDTEAFF; DNA: TGTGCCAGTAGTGCCGGGACAGGGGTGGGTCGGGACACTGAAGCTTTCTTT
D: TRBD2; V: TRBV7-2; J: TRBJ2-5; size: NA; CDR3: CASSPPPPAGGETQYF; DNA: TGTGCCAGCAGCCCACCCCCCCCCGCGGGGGGGGAGACCCAGTACTTC
D: NA; V: TRBV6-5; J: TRBJ2-5; size: NA; CDR3: CASSPGGQETQYF; DNA: TGTGCCAGCAGTCCCGGGGGCCAAGAGACCCAGTACTTC
D: TRBD1; V: TRBV19; J: TRBJ1-5; size: NA; CDR3: CASSGQGSNQPQHF; DNA: TGTGCCAGTAGTGGACAGGGAAGCAATCAGCCCCAGCATTTT
D: NA; V: TRBV4-2; J: TRBJ2-2; size: NA; CDR3: CASSQDRQRTGELFF; DNA: TGTGCCAGCAGCCAAGATCGGCAGCGCACCGGGGAGCTGTTTTTT
D: TRBD2; V: TRBV29-1; J: TRBJ2-3; size: NA; CDR3: CSVEGGGSSGSTDTQYF; DNA: TGCAGCGTTGAAGGGGGAGGGTCTAGCGGTAGCACAGATACGCAGTATTTT
D: TRBD2; V: TRBV2; J: TRBJ2-3; size: once; CDR3: CAGSGGRRADTQYF; DNA: TGTGCCGGGTCTGGCGGGAGACGAGCAGATACGCAGTATTTT
D: TRBD1; V: TRBV7-9; J: TRBJ2-5; size: NA; CDR3: CASGDRGGRETQYF; DNA: TGTGCCAGCGGGGACAGGGGTGGTCGGGAGACCCAGTACTTC
D: TRBD1; V: TRBV19; J: TRBJ2-5; size: NA; CDR3: CASSIDRDQETQYF; DNA: TGTGCCAGTAGTATCGACAGGGACCAAGAGACCCAGTACTTC
D: TRBD2; V: TRBV29-1; J: TRBJ2-5; size: NA; CDR3: CSVVTSGGETQYF; DNA: TGCAGCGTTGTTACTAGCGGTGGAGAGACCCAGTACTTC
D: TRBD1; V: TRBV19; J: TRBJ1-2; size: once; CDR3: CASSTWDRANYGYTF; DNA: TGTGCCAGTAGTACCTGGGACAGAGCTAACTATGGCTACACCTTC
D: NA; V: TRBV5-6; J: TRBJ1-1; size: NA; CDR3: CASSLGVGPEAFF; DNA: TGTGCCAGCAGCTTGGGCGTGGGGCCTGAAGCTTTCTTT
D: NA; V: TRBV5-4; J: TRBJ1-6; size: few; CDR3: CASSLGDTRYSPLHF; DNA: TGTGCCAGCAGCTTGGGGGACACTCGGTATTCACCCCTCCACTTT
D: NA; V: TRBV6-5; J: TRBJ1-1; size: NA; CDR3: CASSEGQTNTEAFF; DNA: TGTGCCAGCAGTGAGGGCCAGACGAACACTGAAGCTTTCTTT
D: TRBD1; V: TRBV18; J: TRBJ1-1; size: NA; CDR3: CASSQLTGDEAFF; DNA: TGTGCCAGCTCACAATTGACAGGGGATGAAGCTTTCTTT
D: NA; V: TRBV5-1; J: TRBJ2-5; size: NA; CDR3: CASSSGGSIRETQYF; DNA: TGCGCCAGCAGCTCCGGGGGATCCATTAGGGAGACCCAGTACTTC
D: TRBD1; V: TRBV5-1; J: TRBJ1-2; size: NA; CDR3: CASSPDRGGYGYTF; DNA: TGCGCCAGCAGCCCTGACAGGGGAGGCTATGGCTACACCTTC
D: NA; V: TRBV25-1; J: TRBJ2-7; size: NA; CDR3: CASSETGTIPYEQYF; DNA: TGTGCCAGCAGTGAGACCGGGACAATCCCCTACGAGCAGTACTTC
D: NA; V: TRBV10-1; J: TRBJ2-1; size: NA; CDR3: CASSESADEQFF; DNA: TGCGCCAGCAGTGAGTCGGCTGATGAGCAGTTCTTC
D: TRBD2; V: TRBV9; J: TRBJ2-3; size: few; CDR3: CASSASDRVLAGGLLDTQYF; DNA: TGTGCCAGCAGCGCTTCGGACAGGGTACTAGCGGGGGGGCTCTTAGATACGCAGTATTTT
D: TRBD2; V: TRBV29-1; J: TRBJ2-3; size: NA; CDR3: CSVGSGSEGDTQYF; DNA: TGCAGCGTCGGTAGCGGGAGTGAGGGAGATACGCAGTATTTT
D: NA; V: TRBV19; J: TRBJ2-1; size: NA; CDR3: CASSHGGGAYNEQFF; DNA: TGTGCCAGTAGCCATGGGGGCGGTGCCTACAATGAGCAGTTCTTC
D: NA; V: TRBV6-1; J: TRBJ2-5; size: few; CDR3: CASSALKGETQYF; DNA: TGTGCCAGCAGTGCCCTTAAGGGGGAGACCCAGTACTTC
D: TRBD1; V: TRBV7-2; J: TRBJ1-3; size: NA; CDR3: CASSPDRGSGNTIYF; DNA: TGTGCCAGCAGCCCAGACAGGGGTAGTGGAAACACCATATATTTT
D: NA; V: TRBV4-3; J: TRBJ2-5; size: NA; CDR3: CASSQGRGPQETQYF; DNA: TGCGCCAGCAGCCAGGGGCGGGGCCCCCAAGAGACCCAGTACTTC
D: NA; V: TRBV27; J: TRBJ2-5; size: once; CDR3: CASSLWAGQYGGLGGTTQYF; DNA: TGTGCCAGCAGTTTATGGGCGGGGCAATATGGAGGGCTGGGTGGTACGACCCAGTACTTC
D: NA; V: TRBV6-5; J: TRBJ2-1; size: NA; CDR3: CASRRWGDEQFF; DNA: TGTGCCAGCAGGCGGTGGGGCGATGAGCAGTTCTTC
D: TRBD1; V: TRBV5-1; J: TRBJ1-1; size: NA; CDR3: CASSQDRGRPLMNTEAFF; DNA: TGCGCCAGCAGCCAAGACAGGGGGCGCCCCCTGATGAACACTGAAGCTTTCTTT
D: TRBD1; V: TRBV9; J: TRBJ2-6; size: NA; CDR3: CASKGQGSGANVLTF; DNA: TGTGCCAGCAAAGGACAGGGGTCTGGGGCCAACGTCCTGACTTTC
D: TRBD2; V: TRBV15; J: TRBJ2-2; size: NA; CDR3: CATSPRGLNTGELFF; DNA: TGTGCCACCAGTCCTCGGGGACTAAACACCGGGGAGCTGTTTTTT
D: TRBD1; V: TRBV29-1; J: TRBJ1-1; size: once; CDR3: CSVEVTGPVRWTEAFF; DNA: TGCAGCGTTGAAGTGACAGGGCCTGTGCGTTGGACTGAAGCTTTCTTT
D: NA; V: TRBV27; J: TRBJ1-2; size: NA; CDR3: CASSKTGYGYTF; DNA: TGTGCCAGCAGCAAAACAGGCTATGGCTACACCTTC
D: TRBD1; V: TRBV29-1; J: TRBJ2-7; size: NA; CDR3: CSVGPGQALGEQYF; DNA: TGCAGCGTCGGACCGGGACAGGCCCTAGGGGAGCAGTACTTC
D: NA; V: TRBV6-1; J: TRBJ2-7; size: NA; CDR3: CASSEGAGDPYEQYF; DNA: TGTGCCAGCAGTGAAGGGGCAGGGGATCCCTACGAGCAGTACTTC